These 9 T cell receptor beta chains were sequenced from one sample in a study of cytomegalovirus exposure and HLA in healthy donors. The PCR used 60 Vbeta and 13 Jbeta primers. TCRdb's table, derived via immunoSEQ multiplex PCR, lists solely in-frame clones and lacks some. The sample consists of about 140,000 clones, roughly 70% of them appearing once. The sequencing sample was made of PBMCs. Source of these receptors: a woman aged 40 to 50 in good health and CMV-seronegative.

The gene calls are TRBV5-8 and TRBJ2-7; D may be TRBD2 (5 bases). V shed 2 bases and J shed 7 bases, with 19 bases lying between them. The CDR3 has 15 residues. Per the germline V gene, CDR1 is SGHTS and CDR2 is YDEGEE. The CDR3 spells CASSFDSRGPREQYF. The CDR3 nucleotides read TGTGCCAGCAGCTTCGACTCCCGCGGGCCGAGGGAGCAGTACTTC.

The CDR3, as DNA: TGTGCCAGCAGCCTGCAGGCGTCGACCCCCTACGAGCAGTACTTC. Protein product: CASSLQASTPYEQYF. This chain connects TRBV27 to TRBJ2-7; D gene unclear. The CDR3 sequence is 15 residues long. Germline-derived CDR1 and CDR2 are MNHEY and SMNVEV (reference sequence). Trimming took 6 bases from V and 2 from J, leaving 17 bases between them.

This chain connects TRBV30 to TRBJ1-2, with a weak D call TRBD1 (6 bases). The germline V gene has CDR1 GTSNPN and CDR2 SVGIG (reference sequence). This CDR3 has 15 residues. With 3 bases removed from V and 8 bases from J, the gap between germline ends came to 22 bases. CDR3 amino acids: CAWRPHREGYRGYTF. CDR3 sequence (DNA): TGTGCCTGGAGACCCCACAGGGAAGGGTATAGGGGCTACACCTTC.

The chain couples TRBV11-2 to TRBJ2-7; D gene ambiguous. Trimming cost V 1 base and J 0 bases, with 7 bases left between them. In germline, CDR1 is SGHAT, CDR2 FQNNGV. This CDR3 contains 14 residues. The CDR3 region has the DNA TGTGCCAGCAGCTTAGGTGTAGTCTCCTACGAGCAGTACTTC. Translated: CASSLGVVSYEQYF.

The V gene is TRBV23-1, the J gene TRBJ2-7; TRBD1 agrees at 7 bases. TRBV23-1 is noted as an ORF with a role that remains uncertain. This CDR3 comprises 14 residues. Losses at the gene ends were 6 bases for V and 0 bases for J; bases not matched to a gene: 5. This CDR3 is CASRDGTVSYEQYF. DNA of the CDR3: TGCGCCAGCAGAGACGGGACAGTCTCCTACGAGCAGTACTTC.

V and J are TRBV5-1 and TRBJ1-3; unclear D gene. The CDR3 spans 15 residues. The V and J ends lost 0 bases and 5 bases respectively, with 12 bases between them. Germline loops: CDR1 SGHRS, CDR2 YFSETQ. The CDR3 DNA is TGCGCCAGCAGCTTGGCCCCGGGGAGTAGAAACACCATATATTTT. It is translated as CASSLAPGSRNTIYF.

The chain couples TRBV5-1 to TRBJ2-5; 16 positions agree with TRBD2. The junction had 4 bases not matched to a gene; V was cut back by 3 bases and J by 5 bases. The CDR3 runs to 16 residues. Germline V gene lookup returns CDR1 SGHRS and CDR2 YFSETQ. The CDR3: CASSSGLAGGPETQYF. In DNA, the CDR3 is TGCGCCAGCAGCTCGGGACTAGCGGGGGGGCCCGAGACCCAGTACTTC.

This sequence joins TRBV27 and TRBJ2-7; 9 bases fit TRBD1. V lost 6 bases, J lost 4 bases, and 7 bases stayed unmatched. Germline CDR1 is MNHEY and CDR2 is SMNVEV (reference sequence). The CDR3 is made up of 14 amino acids. Written as DNA, the CDR3 is TGTGCCAGCAGACCGGGACAGGGTGCGTACGAGCAGTACTTC. Its protein product is CASRPGQGAYEQYF.

The chain joins TRBV30 to TRBJ2-7, with a tentative D call TRBD1 (5 bases). The CDR3 has 12 amino acids. In germline, CDR1 is GTSNPN, CDR2 SVGIG (reference sequence). Trimming shortened V by 4 bases and J by 7 bases, and 14 bases separated the two germline ends. CDR3 sequence (DNA): TGTGCCTGGACCCGAAGCCGGACAGAGCAGTACTTC. Its translation is CAWTRSRTEQYF.